The 8 T cell receptor beta chains below were found in one sample sequenced in a study of memory CD4+ T cells and cytomegalovirus serostatus. The sort gate was single viable CD3+CD4+CD8-CD45RO+ cells for memory CD4+ T cells. Assay used: immunoSEQ multiplex PCR; TCRdb lists only in-frame clones, some missing. The table lists 45,000 to 65,000 clones, 78% of them singletons. The sequenced sample was memory CD4+ T cells from blood. These receptors were obtained from an adult in good health and CMV-seronegative.

The chain couples TRBV27 to TRBJ2-7, with TRBD1 matching 7 bases. V gave up 5 bases and J gave up 1 base; unmatched junction bases: 11. Germline assignment: CDR1 MNHEY and CDR2 SMNVEV (reference sequence). The CDR3 length is 16 residues. CDR3 in amino acids: CASSITGVRGSYEQYF. In nucleotides, the CDR3 is TGTGCCAGCAGTATTACAGGGGTGCGAGGGTCCTACGAGCAGTACTTC.

The chain is built from TRBV5-1 and TRBJ1-6; a weak D match, TRBD1 (5 bases). V was clipped by 1 base and J by 8 bases, with 13 bases between them. In germline, CDR1 is SGHRS, CDR2 YFSETQ. The CDR3 covers 15 residues. The CDR3 coding sequence is TGCGCCAGCAGCTTGAGGGACCTCGGTTATTCACCCCTCCACTTT. This encodes CASSLRDLGYSPLHF.

This clone was detected a few times. This sequence joins TRBV5-4 and TRBJ2-3; D may correspond to TRBD1 or TRBD2 (5 bases each). The CDR3 runs to 14 residues. V gave up 1 base and J gave up 2 bases, with 8 bases separating them. Looked up from germline, CDR1 is SGHNT and CDR2 is YYREEE (reference sequence). CDR3 region: CASSLLGATDTQYF. The CDR3 nucleotides are TGTGCCAGCAGCTTGCTCGGGGCCACAGATACGCAGTATTTT.

This clone occurred a few times. This chain connects TRBV7-9 to TRBJ1-2, with TRBD1 matching over 8 bases. This CDR3 spans 13 amino acids. From germline, CDR1 is SEHNR and CDR2 FQNEAQ (reference sequence). V lost 8 bases, J lost 3 bases, and 5 bases stayed unmatched. The CDR3 nucleotides are TGTGCCAGCCGGCAGGGGGCGGACTATGGCTACACCTTC. Its translation is CASRQGADYGYTF.

This clone was detected once. The chain recombines TRBV10-3 with TRBJ1-1; D uncertain. This CDR3 comprises 15 residues. Germline V gene lookup returns CDR1 ENHRY and CDR2 SYGVKD. V shed 3 bases and J shed 4 bases, with 15 bases lying between them. The CDR3 spells CAISDERGRRTEAFF. For the CDR3, the DNA is TGTGCCATCAGTGATGAAAGAGGTAGGCGCACTGAAGCTTTCTTT.

This sequence joins TRBV9 and TRBJ1-5; 12 nucleotides match TRBD1. Germline V gene data show CDR1 as SGDLS and CDR2 as YYNGEE. This CDR3 contains 15 residues. The V gene end was trimmed by 2 bases and the J gene end by 6 bases; junction bases not matched to a gene: 3. The CDR3 here is CASSVGQGAGQPQHF. Here the CDR3 DNA reads TGTGCCAGCAGCGTGGGACAGGGGGCTGGTCAGCCCCAGCATTTT.

The chain recombines TRBV4-2 with TRBJ1-1; the D gene is possibly TRBD1 (5 bases). There are 19 residues in the CDR3. V was clipped by 1 base and J by 0 bases, with 21 bases between them. Germline-derived CDR1 and CDR2 are LGHNA and YNFKEQ. CDR3 sequence reads: CASSQAVGTLNGMNTEAFF. Here the CDR3 DNA reads TGTGCCAGCAGCCAAGCAGTTGGGACCCTAAACGGCATGAACACTGAAGCTTTCTTT.

V gene TRBV6-1 combines with J gene TRBJ2-7; 7 bases are a match to TRBD1. The germline V gene encodes CDR1 MNHNS and CDR2 SASEGT. Trimming cost V 5 bases and J 3 bases; bases outside gene matches: 4. This CDR3 is built from 13 residues. CDR3 sequence: CASSSTGYYEQYF. CDR3 DNA: TGTGCCAGCAGTTCGACAGGGTACTACGAGCAGTACTTC.